This T cell receptor beta chain originates from a study of blood T cell repertoires in COVID-19. V was pared by 5 bases and J by 7 bases, with 5 bases of the junction left unmatched. The length of the CDR3 is 14 residues. Germline assignment: CDR1 SEHNR and CDR2 FQNEAQ (reference sequence). Some clones are missing from TCRdb's copy, which holds only in-frame ones; the method was immunoSEQ multiplex PCR. The sample lists fewer than 350,000 clones, about 83% occurring once. The chain couples TRBV7-9 to TRBJ1-4; 9 nucleotides line up with TRBD1. The sequenced sample was PBMCs or T cells enriched from blood (not recorded which). This receptor was taken from a middle-aged woman who had recovered from COVID-19. CDR3 region: CASSLGQGFEKLFF. The CDR3 bases are TGTGCCAGCAGCCTCGGACAGGGGTTTGAAAAACTGTTTTTT. Variable domain in full (rest from reference TRBV7-9 and TRBJ1-4): DTGVSQNPRHKITKRGQNVTFRCDPISEHNRLYWYRQTLGQGPEFLTYFQNEAQLEKSRLLSDRFSAERPKGSFSTLEIQRTEQGDSAMYLCASSLGQGFEKLFFGSGTQLSVL.